Each of the 26 T cell receptor beta chains below was sequenced from the same sample in a study of T cell repertoires in cytomegalovirus infection. No antigen is known for these receptors. TCRdb re-analysed the reads in MiXCR, keeping a single row per CDR3 protein. The sample holds approximately 100,000 distinct CDR3 sequences, approximately 45% seen once. Source: CD8+ T cells from cultured PBMCs, taken from culture after CMV antigen stimulation. These receptors were taken from a human donor in good health (CMV status not recorded). Some clones in this sample may be carry-over from other donors' samples.

The chain joins TRBV7-6 to TRBJ2-5, with 7 bases aligning to TRBD2. Germline CDR1 is SGHVS and CDR2 is FNYEAQ. V lost 4 bases to trimming and J lost 4 bases; unmatched junction nucleotides: 9. The CDR3 runs to 15 residues. CDR3: CASSSRPGEGETQYF. CDR3 DNA: TGTGCCAGCAGCTCTCGCCCGGGGGAGGGAGAGACCCAGTACTTC.

This clonotype appeared once. The V call is TRBV12-3 or TRBV12-4, the J call TRBJ1-1; the D is unclear. The CDR3 has 14 amino acids. Between the trimmed V and J ends, which lost 2 bases and 4 bases, there was a span of 11 bases. The CDR3 bases are TGTGCCAGCAGTTTATGGGCAGATAGCACTGAAGCTTTCTTT. This translates into CASSLWADSTEAFF.

This clonotype was seen repeatedly, ten times or more. This chain uses TRBV7-2 with TRBJ2-3; tentative D call: TRBD2 (5 bases). This CDR3 has 14 residues. CDR1 and CDR2 (germline): SGHTA, FQGNSA. Trimming removed 6 bases from V and 4 bases from J, with 14 bases in between. The CDR3 here is CASSLALGADTQYF. The DNA for the CDR3 is TGTGCCAGCAGTCTAGCACTTGGCGCAGATACGCAGTATTTT.

V and J are TRBV7-2 and TRBJ1-4; D gene ambiguous. In germline, CDR1 is SGHTA, CDR2 FQGNSA. The CDR3 runs 19 residues. Trimming took 1 base from V and 5 from J, leaving 23 bases between them. The CDR3 DNA reads as TGTGCCAGCAGCTTAGTTCCGGGCGAGGTTGGTGTACCCAATGAAAAACTGTTTTTT. Translated: CASSLVPGEVGVPNEKLFF.

Note on this clonotype: One base away lies a much larger clone, so this may be a sequencing read error. The genes are TRBV7-3 and TRBJ2-3; 12 nucleotides agree with TRBD2. Trimming took 7 bases from V and 4 from J; bases not matched to a gene: 6. The germline gives CDR1 SGHTA, CDR2 FQGTGA. The CDR3 has 15 residues. This CDR3 reads CASNSPSGGADTQYF. The CDR3 bases are TGTGCCAGCAACTCCCCTAGCGGGGGGGCAGATACGCAGTATTTT.

This clonotype was counted only a few times. The chain employs TRBV7-9 and TRBJ2-7, with D tentatively TRBD1 (6 bases). CDR1 is SEHNR, CDR2 FQNEAQ, per germline (reference sequence). CDR3 size: 14 residues. The germline V and J ends were trimmed by 6 bases and 0 bases, with 12 bases remaining between them. CDR3 protein: CASSSGTNSYEQYF. The CDR3 coding sequence is TGTGCCAGCAGTTCCGGGACAAACTCCTACGAGCAGTACTTC.

This clonotype was found a few times. This chain links TRBV7-2 with TRBJ2-1; the match to TRBD2 covers 11 bases. The CDR3 is 19 amino acids. V lost 1 base to trimming and J lost 0 bases; unmatched junction nucleotides: 8. Germline V gives CDR1 SGHTA, CDR2 FQGNSA. CDR3: CASSLGVGLAATSYNEQFF. The DNA for the CDR3 is TGTGCCAGCAGCTTAGGGGTGGGACTAGCGGCCACCTCCTACAATGAGCAGTTCTTC.

The rearrangement joins TRBV7-8 to TRBJ2-1; no firm D call. The germline gives CDR1 SGHVS, CDR2 FQNEAQ. The ends were cut back, 3 bases at V and 6 bases at J, with 3 bases in the middle. CDR3 length equals 11 residues. The CDR3: CASSFRNEQFF. In nucleotides, the CDR3 is TGTGCCAGCAGCTTCCGCAATGAGCAGTTCTTC.

The chain employs TRBV2 and TRBJ2-3, with D possibly TRBD2 on 6 matching bases. This CDR3 contains 14 residues. Trimming took 7 bases from V and 0 from J, leaving 11 bases between them. Per the germline V gene, CDR1 is SNHLY and CDR2 is FYNNEI. CDR3 in DNA: TGTGCCAGCACGGGGGTCTCTAGCACAGATACGCAGTATTTT. This codes for CASTGVSSTDTQYF.

CDR3 sequence (DNA): TGCAGTGCAAAACTAGGGGGGGGATACGAGCAGTACTTC. Protein: CSAKLGGGYEQYF. The chain carries TRBV20-1 and TRBJ2-7; possibly TRBD2 for D (7 bases). V was shortened by 6 bases and J by 4 bases, with 16 bases between the two germline ends. CDR1 and CDR2 (germline): DFQATT, SNEGSKA (reference sequence). This CDR3 has 13 amino acids.

In this sample, this clonotype turned up a few times. This chain uses TRBV27 with TRBJ2-3; tentative D call: TRBD2 (7 bases). Looked up from germline, CDR1 is MNHEY and CDR2 is SMNVEV (reference sequence). Trimming stripped 4 bases from V and 5 bases from J, with 13 bases between. This CDR3 has 14 residues. The DNA for the CDR3 is TGTGCCAGCAGTTCAATCGGGGGGCAAGATACGCAGTATTTT. It codes for CASSSIGGQDTQYF.

The chain joins TRBV20-1 to TRBJ2-1; D is perhaps TRBD1 or TRBD2 (5 bases each). The V gene's germline CDR1 is DFQATT and CDR2 SNEGSKA (reference sequence). The V and J ends lost 4 bases and 2 bases respectively, with 24 bases between them. The CDR3 is made up of 18 amino acids. In nucleotides, the CDR3 is TGCAGTGCTACTTCGGCGCGTCCTTCAGGGAGAGCCTACAATGAGCAGTTCTTC. Protein sequence: CSATSARPSGRAYNEQFF.

The chain uses TRBV27 and TRBJ1-5; possibly TRBD1 for D (5 bases). V was clipped by 3 bases and J by 1 base, with 10 bases between them. Germline CDR1 reads MNHEY; CDR2 reads SMNVEV (reference sequence). The CDR3 totals 15 residues. The CDR3 sequence is CASSFLGASNQPQHF. The CDR3 region has the DNA TGTGCCAGCAGTTTTCTAGGGGCCAGCAATCAGCCCCAGCATTTT.

This clonotype was seen a few times. The chain couples TRBV6-6 to TRBJ2-3; D remains ambiguous. Trimming took off 2 bases at V and 2 bases at J, with 14 bases between the two ends. In germline, CDR1 is MNHNY, CDR2 SVGAGI (reference sequence). The CDR3 spans 16 residues. The CDR3 here is CASSYPISFHTDTQYF. DNA for the CDR3: TGTGCCAGCAGTTACCCCATTTCATTTCACACAGATACGCAGTATTTT.

Remarks on this clonotype: At one boundary the junction diverges from the germline segment, which might be a read error. The V call is TRBV7-2, the J call TRBJ2-5; D is undetermined. The CDR3 extends over 14 amino acids. CDR1 and CDR2 (germline): SGHTA, FQGNSA. CDR3 nucleotides: TGTGCCAGCAGCTTAGGACCGAGCCAAGAGACCCAGTGCTTC. This sequence encodes CASSLGPSQETQCF.

The rearrangement links TRBV27 to TRBJ2-7; TRBD1 agrees at 7 bases. CDR3 length: 15 residues. Germline assignment: CDR1 MNHEY and CDR2 SMNVEV (reference sequence). V shed 1 base, J shed 6 bases, and the junction held 9 bases outside the gene matches. The CDR3 DNA follows: TGTGCCAGCAGTTTATATGGCCAGGGGGAAGCCGAGCAGTACTTC. This codes for CASSLYGQGEAEQYF.

This clonotype appeared many times. The CDR3 loop is CASSPRDSDNYGYTF. Written as DNA, the CDR3 is TGCGCCAGCAGCCCCCGGGACAGCGATAACTATGGCTACACCTTC. V gene TRBV5-1 combines with J gene TRBJ1-2; TRBD1 matches at 7 bases. This CDR3 is 15 amino acids long. V dropped 4 bases and J dropped 1; count of bases not matched to a gene: 7. The V gene's germline CDR1 is SGHRS and CDR2 YFSETQ.

This clonotype has just a few counts. The chain links TRBV12-3 or TRBV12-4 to TRBJ2-5; D not certain. The CDR3 is 12 amino acids. V lost 8 bases and J lost 2, with 9 bases in between. The CDR3 spells CASRHFQETQYF. The CDR3 DNA is TGTGCCAGCCGACACTTTCAAGAGACCCAGTACTTC.

A few counts support this clonotype. The chain uses TRBV9 and TRBJ2-7; 8 bases map to TRBD2. Germline-derived CDR1 and CDR2 are SGDLS and YYNGEE. This CDR3 is 15 amino acids long. The V and J ends lost 2 bases and 4 bases, in that order; junction bases with no gene match: 8. The CDR3 DNA reads TGTGCCAGCAGCGTTACCGGGGGGGCGGGGTACGAGCAGTACTTC. Amino acids: CASSVTGGAGYEQYF.

The chain uses TRBV24-1 and TRBJ1-4, with TRBD1 matching over 8 bases. CDR1 and CDR2 from the germline V gene are KGHDR and SFDVKD. Losses at the gene ends were 2 bases for V and 8 bases for J; bases not matched to a gene: 12. This CDR3 has 17 amino acids. CDR3 amino acids: CATSDWPRGAGGEKLFF. The CDR3 region has the DNA TGTGCCACCAGTGATTGGCCCCGCGGGGCAGGGGGCGAAAAACTGTTTTTT.

The chain uses TRBV4-1 and TRBJ1-3, with D possibly matching TRBD1 (6 bases). CDR3 length: 18 residues. Germline V gene sequence: CDR1 MGHRA, CDR2 YSYEKL. V was pared by 2 bases and J by 0 bases, with 17 bases between. In DNA form, the CDR3 reads TGCGCCAGCAGCCAATTTTATTCCAGGGGATACTCTGGAAACACCATATATTTT. It codes for CASSQFYSRGYSGNTIYF.

This clonotype was seen more than once but under ten times. This CDR3 reads CASSRTSGGEETQYF. Written as DNA, the CDR3 is TGTGCCAGCAGTCGGACTAGCGGGGGTGAAGAGACCCAGTACTTC. The genes are TRBV5-8 and TRBJ2-5, with TRBD2 matching 13 bases. J gave up 3 bases and V 5 bases, and 4 bases lay outside the gene matches. The CDR3 extends over 15 amino acids. Germline V gene lookup returns CDR1 SGHTS and CDR2 YDEGEE.

A remark on this clonotype: A much larger clone differs from this one at a single base, so this may be a read error. This chain uses TRBV12-3 or TRBV12-4 with TRBJ1-5; D ambiguous. The CDR3 extends over 11 amino acids. Trimming took off 3 bases at V and 9 bases at J, with 6 bases between the two ends. CDR3 sequence: CASSFKGPQHF. CDR3 nucleotides: TGTGCCAGCAGTTTTAAGGGGCCCCAGCATTTT.

This clonotype was detected only a few times. This sequence joins TRBV7-8 and TRBJ2-1, with 8 bases aligning to TRBD2. Looked up from germline, CDR1 is SGHVS and CDR2 is FQNEAQ. The CDR3 loop spans 14 amino acids. Trimming took 3 bases from V and 6 from J; bases not matched to a gene: 4. Here the CDR3 DNA reads TGTGCCAGCAGCTTCCAGCGGGGGAGCAATGAGCAGTTCTTC. Translating gives CASSFQRGSNEQFF.

The chain has TRBV6-8 and TRBJ2-3; 15 bases agree with TRBD2. Germline assignment: CDR1 MNHGY and CDR2 SAAAGT. Trimming cost V 4 bases and J 2 bases; bases outside gene matches: 4. This CDR3 has 17 residues. The CDR3 DNA is TGTGCCAGCAGTTCAGGGACTAGCGGGGGGAACACAGATACGCAGTATTTT. It encodes CASSSGTSGGNTDTQYF.

The gene calls are TRBV12-3 or TRBV12-4 and TRBJ1-1; D not certain. V dropped 7 bases and J dropped 0 bases, with 15 bases sitting between them. The CDR3 runs 15 residues. The CDR3 DNA follows: TGTGCCAGCATGGATGAGGGCCGGGTGAACACTGAAGCTTTCTTT. As protein: CASMDEGRVNTEAFF.